This is a list of T cell receptor beta chains from one sample in a study of blood T cell repertoires in COVID-19. The assay was immunoSEQ multiplex PCR, and TCRdb's table has in-frame clones only and misses some. The top ten hold 15% to 20% of the sample, which has 140,000 to 150,000 clones, 60% to 85% seen once. Material: peripheral blood. The receptor set was obtained from a man aged 50-59 years with acute or convalescent COVID-19. Both conserved end residues are part of each CDR3. The order of the fields is J gene, D gene, V gene, clone size, CDR3 protein, CDR3 DNA. The D gene is left open where the match is weak. Clone size appears in some rows only: once, few, many, or a class for an expanded clone.

J gene: TRBJ2-2; D gene: -; V gene: TRBV12-3/TRBV12-4; clone size: -; CDR3 protein: CASRFDSTGELFF; CDR3 DNA: TGTGCCAGCAGGTTTGACAGCACCGGGGAGCTGTTTTTT
J gene: TRBJ2-3; D gene: TRBD1; V gene: TRBV5-1; clone size: -; CDR3 protein: CASSPQGATDTQYF; CDR3 DNA: TGCGCCAGCAGCCCACAGGGGGCCACAGATACGCAGTATTTT
J gene: TRBJ2-2; D gene: -; V gene: TRBV12-5; clone size: -; CDR3 protein: CASGPYNTGELFF; CDR3 DNA: TGTGCTAGTGGTCCCTATAACACCGGGGAGCTGTTTTTT
J gene: TRBJ2-6; D gene: TRBD1; V gene: TRBV10-3; clone size: -; CDR3 protein: CAIRGGQGPPSGANVLTF; CDR3 DNA: TGTGCCATCAGGGGGGGACAGGGGCCCCCCTCTGGGGCCAACGTCCTGACTTTC
J gene: TRBJ1-2; D gene: -; V gene: TRBV29-1; clone size: -; CDR3 protein: CSVVVQSPGDYGYTF; CDR3 DNA: TGCAGCGTTGTGGTCCAGTCCCCGGGGGACTATGGCTACACCTTC
J gene: TRBJ1-4; D gene: -; V gene: TRBV4-1; clone size: -; CDR3 protein: CASRNTGGTNEKLFF; CDR3 DNA: TGCGCCAGCAGAAACACGGGGGGTACTAATGAAAAACTGTTTTTT
J gene: TRBJ2-2; D gene: -; V gene: TRBV7-8; clone size: -; CDR3 protein: CASSLAQGTGELFF; CDR3 DNA: TGTGCCAGCAGCTTAGCTCAGGGCACCGGGGAGCTGTTTTTT
J gene: TRBJ1-5; D gene: -; V gene: TRBV2; clone size: -; CDR3 protein: CASSGWTEAHQPQHF; CDR3 DNA: TGTGCCAGCAGTGGCTGGACAGAAGCGCATCAGCCCCAGCATTTT
J gene: TRBJ1-6; D gene: TRBD1; V gene: TRBV7-2; clone size: once; CDR3 protein: CASSPTGGIGSPLHF; CDR3 DNA: TGTGCCAGCAGCCCTACAGGGGGCATAGGTTCACCCCTCCACTTT
J gene: TRBJ1-2; D gene: TRBD1; V gene: TRBV5-1; clone size: -; CDR3 protein: CASSESGQGHGYTF; CDR3 DNA: TGCGCCAGCAGCGAGTCGGGACAGGGACATGGCTACACCTTC
J gene: TRBJ1-1; D gene: TRBD1; V gene: TRBV11-2; clone size: -; CDR3 protein: CASSSGGTAPQAFF; CDR3 DNA: TGTGCCAGCAGCTCGGGAGGGACAGCGCCTCAAGCTTTCTTT
J gene: TRBJ1-6; D gene: TRBD1; V gene: TRBV4-1; clone size: -; CDR3 protein: CASSPLPGQVVGGLGSPLHF; CDR3 DNA: TGCGCCAGCAGCCCACTTCCGGGACAGGTTGTGGGGGGTTTGGGTTCACCCCTCCACTTT
J gene: TRBJ2-3; D gene: -; V gene: TRBV7-6; clone size: -; CDR3 protein: CASSPLQGLGTDTQYF; CDR3 DNA: TGTGCCAGCAGCCCGCTACAGGGTTTGGGCACAGATACGCAGTATTTT
J gene: TRBJ1-5; D gene: -; V gene: TRBV6-5; clone size: -; CDR3 protein: CASGQYSNQPQHF; CDR3 DNA: TGTGCCAGCGGACAGTATAGCAATCAGCCCCAGCATTTT
J gene: TRBJ1-3; D gene: -; V gene: TRBV3-1/TRBV3-2; clone size: -; CDR3 protein: CASSQVGRGTGNTIYF; CDR3 DNA: TGTGCCAGCAGCCAAGTGGGGAGGGGGACTGGAAACACCATATATTTT
J gene: TRBJ1-2; D gene: -; V gene: TRBV2; clone size: -; CDR3 protein: CASAEVGGANYGYTF; CDR3 DNA: TGTGCCAGCGCCGAAGTCGGGGGGGCCAACTATGGCTACACCTTC
J gene: TRBJ2-3; D gene: TRBD1; V gene: TRBV7-8; clone size: -; CDR3 protein: CASSHPGQGDTQYF; CDR3 DNA: TGTGCCAGCAGCCACCCGGGACAGGGAGATACGCAGTATTTT
J gene: TRBJ1-1; D gene: TRBD1; V gene: TRBV6-6; clone size: -; CDR3 protein: CASSYPLDRGYTEAFF; CDR3 DNA: TGTGCCAGCAGTTACCCCCTTGACAGGGGGTACACTGAAGCTTTCTTT
J gene: TRBJ2-7; D gene: TRBD1; V gene: TRBV11-2; clone size: -; CDR3 protein: CASTGQGNEQYF; CDR3 DNA: TGTGCCAGCACCGGACAGGGGAACGAGCAGTACTTC
J gene: TRBJ1-2; D gene: TRBD1; V gene: TRBV29-1; clone size: -; CDR3 protein: CSAYSTTGTNYGYTF; CDR3 DNA: TGCAGCGCTTATTCGACGACAGGGACTAACTATGGCTACACCTTC
J gene: TRBJ1-6; D gene: -; V gene: TRBV5-4; clone size: once; CDR3 protein: CASSRFSGDNSPLHF; CDR3 DNA: TGTGCCAGCAGCCGATTTTCAGGGGATAATTCACCCCTCCACTTT
J gene: TRBJ1-2; D gene: -; V gene: TRBV5-4; clone size: -; CDR3 protein: CASSTQDRERGYTF; CDR3 DNA: TGTGCCAGCAGCACCCAGGATAGGGAGCGGGGCTACACCTTC